The 12 T cell receptor beta chains below all came from one sample that was sequenced in a study of T cells after yellow fever vaccination (dated by TCRdb to about 2019). Library generation was performed with 5' RACE. Instrument used: Illumina HiSeq 2500. The raw public data were reprocessed by TCRdb itself: fastp quality trimming at Q25, MiXCR clonotype calling, in-frame beta chains only. Identical CDR3 protein sequences are pooled into one entry, listed with their most common genes and DNA. Recorded for this sample are 230,000 or so distinct CDR3 sequences; more than 6.5% of them occurred a single time. The ten largest make up 1% to 1.2% of the sample. What this sample's treatment or condition label stands for: live attenuated yellow fever vaccine strain. The specimen comprised CD4+ T cells sorted from PBMCs, sampled on the day of the yellow fever booster vaccination. The source of these receptors is a man aged 30 to 45 who received the YFV17D yellow fever vaccine.

This clonotype was seen a few times. The chain joins TRBV5-6 to TRBJ2-7; 7 bases fit TRBD1. This CDR3 region has 14 residues. Germline V gives CDR1 SGHDT, CDR2 YYEEEE. Unmatched junction bases numbered 6, after V lost 6 bases and J lost 0 bases. In nucleotides, the CDR3 is TGTGCCAGCAACACCGGGACAGACTCCTACGAGCAGTACTTC. Its protein product is CASNTGTDSYEQYF.

The rearrangement uses TRBV12-3 or TRBV12-4 and TRBJ2-2; D is ambiguous. The CDR3 contains 13 residues. The V gene lost 5 bases and the J gene lost 2 bases, with 6 bases spanning the gap. CDR3 in DNA: TGTGCCAGCAGTAGAATAAACACCGGGGAGCTGTTTTTT. It translates to CASSRINTGELFF.

J is TRBJ2-7 and V is TRBV12-3 or TRBV12-4; D is possibly TRBD2 (5 bases). CDR3 length: 16 residues. V was clipped by 2 bases and J by 4 bases, with 18 bases between them. The CDR3 sequence: CASSLTPVKAAYEQYF. CDR3 DNA sequence: TGTGCCAGCAGTTTAACCCCCGTAAAAGCGGCATACGAGCAGTACTTC.

The V and J genes are TRBV12-3 or TRBV12-4 and TRBJ1-6, with 7 bases lining up with TRBD1. The CDR3 spans 15 residues. V dropped 6 bases and J dropped 5; count of bases not matched to a gene: 7. The CDR3 bases are TGTGCCAGCAGAGCTCATGACAGGGATAATTCACCCCTCCACTTT. Amino acids: CASRAHDRDNSPLHF.

The CDR3 spells CSARPDRETQYF. Written as DNA, the CDR3 is TGCAGTGCTAGACCTGACCGGGAGACCCAGTACTTC. The chain carries TRBV20-1 and TRBJ2-5; D remains ambiguous. The germline V gene encodes CDR1 DFQATT and CDR2 SNEGSKA (reference sequence). The CDR3 covers 12 residues. Trimming pared 2 bases from V and 5 bases from J, leaving 9 bases between.

This clonotype was seen a handful of times. This sequence joins TRBV20-1 and TRBJ2-1, with D perhaps assigned TRBD1 or TRBD2 (5 bases each). CDR3 size: 15 residues. CDR1 and CDR2 from the germline V gene are DFQATT and SNEGSKA (reference sequence). V lost 0 bases and J 8 bases, leaving 17 bases between the germline ends. CDR3 nucleotides: TGCAGTGCTAGAGATCTCCGTGCCATGGGGGATGAGCAGTTCTTC. Protein sequence: CSARDLRAMGDEQFF.

This chain joins TRBV5-1 and TRBJ2-7, with D possibly TRBD1 on 5 matching bases. Trimming left V 7 bases short and J 0 bases short, with 20 bases between. The CDR3 length is 16 residues. Germline values: CDR1 SGHRS, CDR2 YFSETQ. The DNA for the CDR3 is TGCGCCAGCGGCAGGGTTGACGGCTCTATCTCCTACGAGCAGTACTTC. Its protein product is CASGRVDGSISYEQYF.

A few counts support this clonotype. J is TRBJ1-5 and V is TRBV12-3 or TRBV12-4, with D possibly TRBD1 on 5 matching bases. Between the trimmed V and J ends, which lost 5 bases and 15 bases, there was a span of 14 bases. The CDR3 covers 11 residues. The CDR3 DNA is TGTGCCAGCAGTGGGATATCGGGGCGGCATTTT. Its protein product is CASSGISGRHF.

The V gene is TRBV12-5, the J gene TRBJ2-7; no definite D call. Germline CDR1 reads LGHNT; CDR2 reads FRNRAP. V dropped 1 base and J dropped 5 bases, with 15 bases sitting between them. This CDR3 contains 15 residues. CDR3 loop: CASGLAAPTLHEQYF. CDR3 bases: TGTGCTAGTGGTTTGGCCGCCCCCACGCTCCACGAGCAGTACTTC.

The chain links TRBV29-1 to TRBJ2-7; 7 bases match TRBD1. The CDR3 covers 13 residues. V lost 6 bases and J lost 2; bases outside the gene matches: 7. Germline V gene lookup returns CDR1 SQVTM and CDR2 ANQGSEA. The CDR3: CSVRGTAPYEQYF. The CDR3 nucleotides read TGCAGCGTCAGAGGGACAGCCCCCTACGAGCAGTACTTC.

This clonotype was found many times. J is TRBJ2-3 and V is TRBV23-1; possibly TRBD2 for D (5 bases). TRBV23-1 is reported as an ORF; its role is uncertain. This CDR3 contains 13 residues. V was cut by 8 bases and J by 1 base, with 10 bases left in between. CDR3 DNA: TGCGCCAGCGCCTCCGGGGGCACAGATACGCAGTATTTT. Translating gives CASASGGTDTQYF.

This chain uses TRBV13 with TRBJ2-3, with 7 bases that match TRBD1. CDR1 and CDR2 from the germline V gene are PRHDT and FYEKMQ (reference sequence). This CDR3 region has 13 residues. Trimming cost V 5 bases and J 5 bases; bases outside gene matches: 4. CDR3 DNA: TGTGCCAGCAGCACCCACAGGGGAGATACGCAGTATTTT. It is translated as CASSTHRGDTQYF.